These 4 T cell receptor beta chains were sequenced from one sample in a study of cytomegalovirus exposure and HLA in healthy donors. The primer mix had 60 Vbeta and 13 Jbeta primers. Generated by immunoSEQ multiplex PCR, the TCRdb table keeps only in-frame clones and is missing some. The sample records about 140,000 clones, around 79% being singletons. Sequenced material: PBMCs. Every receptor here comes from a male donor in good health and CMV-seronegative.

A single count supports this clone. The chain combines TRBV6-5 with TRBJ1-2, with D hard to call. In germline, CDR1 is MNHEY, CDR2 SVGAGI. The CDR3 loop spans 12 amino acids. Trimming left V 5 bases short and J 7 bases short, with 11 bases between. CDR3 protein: CASSQAGIGYTF. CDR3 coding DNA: TGTGCCAGCAGTCAAGCCGGGATTGGCTACACCTTC.

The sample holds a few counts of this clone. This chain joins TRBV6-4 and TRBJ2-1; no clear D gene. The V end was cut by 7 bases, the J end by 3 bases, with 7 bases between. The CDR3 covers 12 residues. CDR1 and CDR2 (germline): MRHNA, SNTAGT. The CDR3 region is CASMLDYNEQFF. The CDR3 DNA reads TGTGCCAGCATGTTAGACTACAATGAGCAGTTCTTC.

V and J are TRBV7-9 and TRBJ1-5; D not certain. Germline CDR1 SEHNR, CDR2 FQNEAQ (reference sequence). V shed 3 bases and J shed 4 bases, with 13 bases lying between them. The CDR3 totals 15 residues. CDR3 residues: CASSFSGRPNQPQHF. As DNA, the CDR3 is TGTGCCAGCAGCTTTTCGGGGAGACCTAATCAGCCCCAGCATTTT.

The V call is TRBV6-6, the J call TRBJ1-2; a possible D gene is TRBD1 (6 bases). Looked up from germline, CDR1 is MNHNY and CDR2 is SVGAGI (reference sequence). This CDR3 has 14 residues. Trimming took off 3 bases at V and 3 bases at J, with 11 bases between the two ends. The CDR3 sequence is CASSYSGADYGYTF. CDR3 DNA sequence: TGTGCCAGCAGTTATTCAGGGGCGGACTATGGCTACACCTTC.